One sample yielded the 32 T cell receptor beta chains listed below, sequenced in a study of cytomegalovirus exposure and HLA in healthy donors. 13 Jbeta primers and 60 Vbeta primers were used for the PCR. Profiled with immunoSEQ multiplex PCR; TCRdb holds only in-frame clones, not every one. The sample holds over 150,000 clones, around 83% seen once. Input material: PBMCs. These receptors came from a male donor in good health and CMV-seropositive.

The V call is TRBV27, the J call TRBJ2-1; the D is unclear. V dropped 2 bases and J dropped 5 bases, with 7 bases sitting between them. The CDR3 covers 13 residues. The germline CDR1 and CDR2 sequences are MNHEY and SMNVEV (reference sequence). The CDR3 is CASSLRQDNEQFF. The CDR3 DNA is TGTGCCAGCAGTTTACGTCAGGACAATGAGCAGTTCTTC.

The chain recombines TRBV5-1 with TRBJ1-3, with a weak D call TRBD1 (5 bases). Germline V CDR1 and CDR2: SGHRS, YFSETQ. CDR3 length equals 15 residues. V lost 4 bases to trimming and J lost 2 bases, with 13 bases between them. The CDR3 region is CASSPLGGTGNTIYF. CDR3 coding DNA: TGCGCCAGCAGCCCGCTGGGGGGGACTGGAAACACCATATATTTT.

This clone has just one count. V and J are TRBV28 and TRBJ2-5, with TRBD1 identical over 9 bases. Germline loops: CDR1 MDHEN, CDR2 SYDVKM. Trimming removed 5 bases from V and 4 bases from J; junction bases left unmatched: 8. CDR3 length: 15 residues. DNA of the CDR3: TGTGCCAGCAGTCCTAGGACAGGGGTCGTAGAGACCCAGTACTTC. It codes for CASSPRTGVVETQYF.

J is TRBJ1-4 and V is TRBV6-5; unclear D gene. This CDR3 contains 15 residues. V lost 2 bases and J lost 0, with 7 bases in between. The germline CDR1 and CDR2 sequences are MNHEY and SVGAGI. The CDR3 nucleotides are TGTGCCAGCAGTTACGTAAGAGCAACTAATGAAAAACTGTTTTTT. Protein product: CASSYVRATNEKLFF.

The chain couples TRBV18 to TRBJ1-2, with D maybe TRBD1 (6 bases). This CDR3 is built from 14 residues. V was clipped by 6 bases and J by 3 bases, with 14 bases between them. In germline, CDR1 is KGHSH, CDR2 LQKENI. The DNA for the CDR3 is TGTGCCAGCTCGTCCTCTGAGGGGGACTATGGCTACACCTTC. Its translation: CASSSSEGDYGYTF.

The V call is TRBV27, the J call TRBJ2-5, with D perhaps TRBD1 (5 bases). V gave up 5 bases and J gave up 9 bases, with 19 bases separating them. The CDR3 is 14 residues long. Germline CDR1 and CDR2: MNHEY and SMNVEV (reference sequence). DNA for the CDR3: TGTGCCAGCAGTCCAGACAGAACCCAGCTTTCCCAGTACTTC. This translates into CASSPDRTQLSQYF.

This clone was seen a single time. The V call is TRBV13, the J call TRBJ1-4, with D uncertain. Trimming took 5 bases from V and 5 from J, leaving 12 bases between them. The CDR3 has 14 residues. In germline, CDR1 is PRHDT, CDR2 FYEKMQ (reference sequence). The CDR3 DNA sequence: TGTGCCAGCAGCAGCTGGAGTACAAATGAAAAACTGTTTTTT. Translation: CASSSWSTNEKLFF. The full variable domain, rest sourced from reference TRBV13 and TRBJ1-4, is AAGVIQSPRHLIKEKRETATLKCYPIPRHDTVYWYQQGPGQDPQFLISFYEKMQSDKGSIPDRFSAQQFSDYHSELNMSSLELGDSALYFCASSSWSTNEKLFFGSGTQLSVL.

The gene calls are TRBV27 and TRBJ1-2; 7 bases are a match to TRBD1. The CDR3 is made up of 13 amino acids. Per the germline V gene, CDR1 is MNHEY and CDR2 is SMNVEV (reference sequence). V dropped 5 bases and J dropped 8; count of bases not matched to a gene: 8. DNA of the CDR3: TGTGCCAGCAGTCCCCGGTTAGGGGGCGGCTACACCTTC. This gives the protein CASSPRLGGGYTF.

The V call is TRBV6-5, the J call TRBJ1-2; weak D call: TRBD1 (5 bases). The germline V gene encodes CDR1 MNHEY and CDR2 SVGAGI. V was clipped by 5 bases and J by 5 bases, with 9 bases between them. The CDR3 runs to 12 residues. In DNA form, the CDR3 reads TGTGCCAGCAGTATCCAGGGTTATGGCTACACCTTC. Translation: CASSIQGYGYTF.

This chain connects TRBV6-5 to TRBJ1-5, with D tentatively TRBD1 (5 bases). The V and J ends lost 5 bases and 5 bases respectively, with 13 bases between them. In germline, CDR1 is MNHEY, CDR2 SVGAGI. The CDR3 covers 14 residues. In DNA form, the CDR3 reads TGTGCCAGCAGTGCGGGGGGGGGACATCAGCCCCAGCATTTT. Its protein product is CASSAGGGHQPQHF.

The sample holds one count of this clone. This chain connects TRBV11-2 to TRBJ1-4, with D perhaps matching TRBD1 (6 bases). CDR1 is SGHAT and CDR2 is FQNNGV in the germline V gene. The CDR3 has 16 residues. The germline V and J ends were trimmed by 2 bases and 8 bases, with 18 bases remaining between them. Here the CDR3 reads CASSLQDSGDWEKLFF. The CDR3 DNA sequence: TGTGCCAGCAGCTTACAGGACAGTGGCGATTGGGAAAAACTGTTTTTT. The full variable domain, its missing parts supplied by reference TRBV11-2 and TRBJ1-4, is EAGVAQSPRYKIIEKRQSVAFWCNPISGHATLYWYQQILGQGPKLLIQFQNNGVVDDSQLPKDRFSAERLKGVDSTLKIQPAKLEDSAVYLCASSLQDSGDWEKLFFGSGTQLSVL.

The chain joins TRBV6-1 to TRBJ2-7, with D possibly TRBD1 on 6 matching bases. The V gene's germline CDR1 is MNHNS and CDR2 SASEGT. The V gene lost 6 bases and the J gene lost 3 bases, with 15 bases spanning the gap. This CDR3 is 14 amino acids long. The CDR3 region is CASRDLTGDYEQYF. The DNA of the CDR3 is TGTGCCAGCAGGGACCTGACAGGAGACTACGAGCAGTACTTC.

The chain uses TRBV7-9 and TRBJ1-5; no definite D call. The CDR3 extends over 14 amino acids. The V gene lost 5 bases and the J gene lost 2 bases, with 10 bases spanning the gap. Germline-derived CDR1 and CDR2 are SEHNR and FQNEAQ (reference sequence). CDR3 protein: CASSPAGGNQPQHF. The CDR3 region has the DNA TGTGCCAGCAGCCCAGCAGGCGGCAATCAGCCCCAGCATTTT.

This rearrangement joins TRBV5-1 to TRBJ1-4; D unclear. The CDR3 length is 15 residues. V lost 4 bases to trimming and J lost 2 bases, with 12 bases between them. Germline V gives CDR1 SGHRS, CDR2 YFSETQ. The CDR3 spells CASSLSGETNEKLFF. The CDR3 nucleotides are TGCGCCAGCAGCCTTTCCGGGGAGACTAATGAAAAACTGTTTTTT.

V is TRBV6-1 and J is TRBJ2-3; 11 bases fit TRBD2. The ends lost 6 bases at V and 6 bases at J; junction bases unmatched: 5. In germline, CDR1 is MNHNS, CDR2 SASEGT. The CDR3 is 14 residues long. The CDR3 spells CASRDGTSGDTQYF. The DNA for the CDR3 is TGTGCCAGCAGAGACGGGACTAGCGGTGATACGCAGTATTTT.

This clone was seen just once. The chain recombines TRBV6-6 with TRBJ2-5; TRBD2 matches at 8 bases. The germline V gene encodes CDR1 MNHNY and CDR2 SVGAGI (reference sequence). The CDR3 loop spans 12 amino acids. V shed 5 bases and J 11 bases; nucleotides not matched to a gene: 7. CDR3 bases: TGTGCCAGCAGTCCCCCGGGAGGGGAGCAGTACTTC. As protein: CASSPPGGEQYF.

The chain couples TRBV11-3 to TRBJ1-1, with TRBD1 identical over 8 bases. Germline loops: CDR1 SGHNT, CDR2 YENEEA. The CDR3 is 15 residues long. The V segment lost 4 bases and the J segment 3 bases; nucleotides outside the gene matches: 7. The CDR3 loop reads CASSSSVTGDTEAFF. DNA for the CDR3: TGTGCCAGCAGCTCATCCGTGACAGGGGACACTGAAGCTTTCTTT.

The V gene is TRBV5-1, the J gene TRBJ2-7; 13 positions match TRBD2. The germline V gene encodes CDR1 SGHRS and CDR2 YFSETQ. The CDR3 runs to 17 residues. The V segment lost 3 bases and the J segment 5 bases; nucleotides outside the gene matches: 11. DNA of the CDR3: TGCGCCAGCAGCTGGGGCCGCGGGACTAGCGGGAACCACGAGCAGTACTTC. This encodes CASSWGRGTSGNHEQYF.

This clone was picked up one time. The chain uses TRBV18 and TRBJ2-6; 9 bases line up with TRBD1. The trim removed 4 bases at V and 9 bases at J, leaving 4 bases unmatched. There are 14 residues in the CDR3. CDR1 and CDR2 (germline): KGHSH, LQKENI. In DNA form, the CDR3 reads TGTGCCAGCTCACGGGGACAGGGAGGCAACGTCCTGACTTTC. This translates into CASSRGQGGNVLTF.

This sequence joins TRBV27 and TRBJ1-2, with 9 positions matching TRBD1. The germline V gene encodes CDR1 MNHEY and CDR2 SMNVEV (reference sequence). The CDR3 sequence is 14 residues long. V dropped 6 bases and J dropped 3; count of bases not matched to a gene: 5. Here the CDR3 DNA reads TGTGCCAGCAGGTTAACAGGGGGCCACTATGGCTACACCTTC. Translation: CASRLTGGHYGYTF.

The genes are TRBV5-1 and TRBJ2-2; TRBD2 might be the D (6 bases). CDR3 size: 15 residues. Germline V CDR1 and CDR2: SGHRS, YFSETQ. V was trimmed by 0 bases and J by 5 bases, leaving 11 bases between them. CDR3 residues: CASSLGLVRTGELFF. CDR3 in DNA: TGCGCCAGCAGCTTGGGACTAGTGAGGACCGGGGAGCTGTTTTTT.

The rearrangement uses TRBV19 and TRBJ1-2, with TRBD1 as a possible D gene (5 bases). Germline values: CDR1 LNHDA, CDR2 SQIVND (reference sequence). V lost 5 bases and J 0 bases, leaving 10 bases between the germline ends. The CDR3 runs 14 residues. The CDR3 is CASSPDRANYGYTF. The CDR3 nucleotides read TGTGCCAGTAGTCCAGACAGAGCTAACTATGGCTACACCTTC.

This clone has a single count. This chain links TRBV7-8 with TRBJ1-6, with D maybe TRBD1 (5 bases). V lost 5 bases to trimming and J lost 0 bases, with 11 bases between them. From germline, CDR1 is SGHVS and CDR2 FQNEAQ. This CDR3 has 16 residues. Written as DNA, the CDR3 is TGTGCCAGCAGCCTGGGGCGGAGCTCCTATAATTCACCCCTCCACTTT. Amino acid sequence: CASSLGRSSYNSPLHF.

Only a few counts were recorded for this clone. This rearrangement joins TRBV10-3 to TRBJ1-5; D is undetermined. Between the trimmed V and J ends, which lost 0 bases and 2 bases, there was a span of 11 bases. The CDR3 runs to 16 residues. Germline lookup yields CDR1 ENHRY and CDR2 SYGVKD. In DNA form, the CDR3 reads TGTGCCATCAGTGAGTCTGAGTTTTCGGGCAATCAGCCCCAGCATTTT. Translating gives CAISESEFSGNQPQHF.

V gene TRBV7-2 combines with J gene TRBJ1-5, with D tentatively TRBD1 (5 bases). Between the trimmed V and J ends, which lost 5 bases and 5 bases, there was a span of 10 bases. CDR3 length equals 13 residues. From germline, CDR1 is SGHTA and CDR2 FQGNSA. For the CDR3, the DNA is TGTGCCAGCAGCCATCCGGGGGATCAGCCCCAGCATTTT. Its protein is CASSHPGDQPQHF.

J is TRBJ2-7 and V is TRBV5-1, with 7 bases identical to TRBD2. Germline loops: CDR1 SGHRS, CDR2 YFSETQ. The CDR3 spans 15 residues. V lost 4 bases to trimming and J lost 4 bases; unmatched junction nucleotides: 11. Here the CDR3 reads CASSPAAGVGYEQYF. As DNA, the CDR3 is TGCGCCAGCAGCCCCGCGGCGGGAGTAGGGTACGAGCAGTACTTC. Using reference TRBV5-1 and TRBJ2-7 for the parts outside the CDR3, the full variable domain is KAGVTQTPRYLIKTRGQQVTLSCSPISGHRSVSWYQQTPGQGLQFLFEYFSETQRNKGNFPGRFSGRQFSNSRSEMNVSTLELGDSALYLCASSPAAGVGYEQYFGPGTRLTVT.

The chain combines TRBV7-9 with TRBJ2-5; 11 bases are shared with TRBD1. The junction had 10 bases not matched to a gene; V was cut back by 6 bases and J by 4 bases. CDR3 length: 16 residues. The germline CDR1 and CDR2 sequences are SEHNR and FQNEAQ (reference sequence). The CDR3 sequence is CASRTRDRGVGETQYF. In nucleotides, the CDR3 is TGTGCCAGCAGAACCCGGGACAGGGGGGTTGGAGAGACCCAGTACTTC.

Remarks on this clone: This CDR3 is also generated by other DNA sequences in the sample. V and J are TRBV5-4 and TRBJ2-2; TRBD1 matches at 9 bases. Germline V gives CDR1 SGHNT, CDR2 YYREEE (reference sequence). This CDR3 is 16 amino acids long. V shed 2 bases and J 0 bases; nucleotides not matched to a gene: 2. This CDR3 is CASSFGQGTNTGELFF. CDR3 sequence (DNA): TGTGCCAGCAGCTTCGGACAGGGGACGAACACCGGGGAGCTGTTTTTT.

The genes are TRBV7-2 and TRBJ2-2; 7 bases map to TRBD1. The V and J ends lost 5 bases and 6 bases, in that order; junction bases with no gene match: 6. CDR1 and CDR2 (germline): SGHTA, FQGNSA. CDR3 length: 14 amino acids. For the CDR3, the DNA is TGTGCCAGCAGCCCCCGGACAGGTCCCGGGGAGCTGTTTTTT. Its protein product is CASSPRTGPGELFF.

The chain employs TRBV6-5 and TRBJ2-3, with 7 nucleotides matching TRBD2. The CDR3 is 12 residues long. V lost 8 bases to trimming and J lost 4 bases; unmatched junction nucleotides: 3. From germline, CDR1 is MNHEY and CDR2 SVGAGI. CDR3 protein: CASGDYSDTQYF. The CDR3 DNA follows: TGTGCCAGCGGGGACTACTCAGATACGCAGTATTTT.

The rearrangement links TRBV7-2 to TRBJ2-7; D possibly corresponds to TRBD2 (5 bases). The CDR3 sequence is 15 residues long. The V gene lost 2 bases and the J gene lost 3 bases, with 14 bases spanning the gap. Germline CDR1 is SGHTA and CDR2 is FQGNSA. The CDR3 spells CASSLNGVAYYEQYF. As DNA, the CDR3 is TGTGCCAGCAGCTTAAACGGGGTAGCCTACTACGAGCAGTACTTC. The whole variable domain, filled in from reference TRBV7-2 and TRBJ2-7, reads GAGVSQSPSNKVTEKGKDVELRCDPISGHTALYWYRQSLGQGLEFLIYFQGNSAPDKSGLPSDRFSAERTGGSVSTLTIQRTQQEDSAVYLCASSLNGVAYYEQYFGPGTRLTVT.

This sequence joins TRBV18 and TRBJ1-1; weak D call: TRBD1 (5 bases). Germline V gene sequence: CDR1 KGHSH, CDR2 LQKENI. The CDR3 is 16 amino acids. V lost 5 bases, J lost 3 bases, and 19 bases lay in between. CDR3 DNA: TGTGCCAGCTCAGCACTTACGGGGGTTTTGGACACTGAAGCTTTCTTT. Translated, it gives CASSALTGVLDTEAFF.